Described below is a single TCR beta chain sequence and its context. The antigen it recognizes is unknown. Per-nucleotide qualities are absent, and no much larger clonotype sits a single base away. The junction shows trimming of 5 bases on V and 4 bases on J, plus 5 bases between the germline ends. CDR1 is given as SGHNT and CDR2 as YENEEA, both from the germline V gene. The CDR3 sequence holds 12 residues, the cysteine and phenylalanine included. Only the CDR3 DNA is retained, 36 bases long and in frame from the first base. Whole blood was collected in K2EDTA tubes by collaborating institutions according to the institutions' own protocols. Collaborator samples were shipped for TCRbeta analysis as frozen whole blood, isolated PBMCs, or DNA extracted from either sample type. The entry originates in a study of blood T cell repertoires in COVID-19 (dated by TCRdb to the early 2020s). For the study in its entirety: Samples covering the acute and convalescent phases of COVID-19 were provided by collaborators in the United States, Italy and Spain. The sample metadata nearly always contained a de-identified subject ID, COVID-19 status, age in years and sex. Deeply sampled blood TCRbeta repertoires from subjects exposed to, actively infected with, or recovered from COVID-19 were included in the dataset. HLA class I and class II types, where available, came from metadata supplied by the sample provider rather than from assay-based typing. The repertoires were released in a freely available public database meant as a resource for research on the immune response to SARS-CoV-2. The material from the prospective study consisted of cDNA or gDNA derived from T cells, B-cell-depleted T cells, or PBMCs. Samples came from the ongoing ImmuneRACE study (first 160 participants) plus 1,254 subjects from 6 global collaborators. Results and caveats for the whole study, not just this receptor: The quantity of clinical and demographic metadata differed by source and by participant and was supplied without curation.

The immunoSEQ Assay, a bias-controlled multiplex PCR, was used to amplify TCRbeta CDR3 regions from genomic DNA. On the authors' methods: The number of nucleated cells in each sample was estimated by amplification of reference gene primers within the assay. To quantify the absolute abundance of each unique TCRbeta CDR3 rearrangement, sequence reads were collapsed and filtered. For each sample, productive Simpson clonality was calculated by taking the square root of Simpson's diversity index across productive rearrangements. TCRdb's version of the immuneACCESS table is confined to in-frame rearrangements and falls short of the full clone set. An unresolved V gene accounts for under half of the shortfall where checked; the remainder is of unknown origin. That table is the source of V, J and clone size, and D and trimming were worked out from the DNA. The sample data list 35,000 to 45,000 clones, and approximately 80% of these were observed just once. Around 5% of the sample lies in the top ten.

Sequencing was carried out using peripheral blood. Recombination linked TRBV11-3 to TRBJ1-4; the D gene is not confidently resolved. The TCR comes from a middle-aged man with active COVID-19. This receptor carries the CDR3 CASSLRNEKLFF. In nucleotides, the sequence is TGTGCCAGCAGCCTCCGTAATGAAAAACTGTTTTTT. Reference TRBV11-3 and TRBJ1-4 proteins supply the regions before and after the CDR3; the full variable domain is: EAGVVQSPRYKIIEKKQPVAFWCNPISGHNTLYWYLQNLGQGPELLIRYENEEAVDDSQLPKDRFSAERLKGVDSTLKIQPAELGDSAVYLCASSLRNEKLFFGSGTQLSVL.